One sample yielded the 20 T cell receptor beta chains listed below, sequenced in a study of blood T cell repertoires in COVID-19. Only in-frame clones appear in the TCRdb table, and some are missing; sequencing was by immunoSEQ multiplex PCR. The sample contains 150,000 to 200,000 clones, 88% of which appear only once. The sequencing input was PBMCs or T cells enriched from blood (not recorded which). All receptors come from a woman aged 45-65 years who had recovered from COVID-19.

The chain employs TRBV10-3 and TRBJ1-1; D unclear. V lost 2 bases, J lost 6 bases, and 16 bases lay in between. Germline V gives CDR1 ENHRY, CDR2 SYGVKD. The CDR3 is 15 residues long. DNA for the CDR3: TGTGCCATCAGTGAGCCGGGCGAGGGAAAGGCTGAAGCTTTCTTT. Its protein product is CAISEPGEGKAEAFF.

The gene calls are TRBV7-2 and TRBJ1-5; no clear D gene. Trimming shortened V by 0 bases and J by 7 bases, and 13 bases separated the two germline ends. The germline gives CDR1 SGHTA, CDR2 FQGNSA. This CDR3 is 15 amino acids long. The CDR3 DNA is TGTGCCAGCAGCTTAGCGAGCCCGGGAAGGCAGCCCCAGCATTTT. It specifies CASSLASPGRQPQHF.

This sequence joins TRBV7-6 and TRBJ2-2; 8 bases are a match to TRBD2. Looked up from germline, CDR1 is SGHVS and CDR2 is FNYEAQ. The ends lost 0 bases at V and 2 bases at J; junction bases unmatched: 11. The CDR3 is 19 amino acids. The DNA of the CDR3 is TGTGCCAGCAGCTTAGCGAAACCAGCGGGGGCCGTAAACACCGGGGAGCTGTTTTTT. This codes for CASSLAKPAGAVNTGELFF.

The table lists this clone with a count of one. V and J are TRBV6-5 and TRBJ2-7, with D perhaps matching TRBD2 (5 bases). Germline V gives CDR1 MNHEY, CDR2 SVGAGI. The V and J ends lost 2 bases and 6 bases respectively, with 20 bases between them. The CDR3 length is 16 residues. CDR3 amino acids: CASSYESGTRDGEQYF. In DNA form, the CDR3 reads TGTGCCAGCAGTTACGAGTCGGGTACCCGGGATGGCGAGCAGTACTTC.

The rearrangement links TRBV6-5 to TRBJ1-2, with 12 bases that match TRBD1. J was trimmed by 7 bases and V by 6 bases; bases with no gene match: 3. Germline CDR1 is MNHEY and CDR2 is SVGAGI. CDR3 size: 13 residues. The DNA of the CDR3 is TGTGCCAGCAGGGGACAGGGGGCGTTTGGCTACACCTTC. Amino acids: CASRGQGAFGYTF.

The rearrangement joins TRBV29-1 to TRBJ2-7, with D unclear. Trimming left V 7 bases short and J 3 bases short, with 10 bases between. CDR3 size: 11 residues. Per the germline V gene, CDR1 is SQVTM and CDR2 is ANQGSEA. The CDR3 loop is CSAGWSYEQYF. The CDR3 DNA reads TGCAGCGCTGGGTGGAGCTACGAGCAGTACTTC.

The chain uses TRBV9 and TRBJ2-5, with 7 nucleotides matching TRBD2. The CDR3 spans 14 residues. Trimming at V came to 0 bases and at J to 3 bases, leaving 2 bases not matched to a gene. Germline CDR1 and CDR2: SGDLS and YYNGEE. This CDR3 is CASSVGAGEETQYF. CDR3 sequence (DNA): TGTGCCAGCAGCGTAGGCGCGGGGGAAGAGACCCAGTACTTC.

The chain employs TRBV24-1 and TRBJ1-2, with 9 bases fitting TRBD1. The V and J ends lost 7 bases and 4 bases, in that order; junction bases with no gene match: 6. Germline loops: CDR1 KGHDR, CDR2 SFDVKD. The CDR3 consists of 14 residues. The CDR3 loop is CATRAQGATYGYTF. CDR3 nucleotide sequence: TGTGCCACCAGGGCACAGGGGGCGACCTATGGCTACACCTTC.

The genes are TRBV10-3 and TRBJ2-7; 7 positions match TRBD1. Germline V gene lookup returns CDR1 ENHRY and CDR2 SYGVKD. With 2 bases clipped from V and 3 bases from J, the junction kept 1 base outside the gene matches. This CDR3 has 13 residues. CDR3 sequence reads: CAISEGDSYEQYF. The CDR3 nucleotides are TGTGCCATCAGTGAGGGGGACAGCTACGAGCAGTACTTC.

V is TRBV11-2 and J is TRBJ1-3, with D possibly being TRBD1 (5 bases). The germline V gene has CDR1 SGHAT and CDR2 FQNNGV. Trimming took off 5 bases at V and 0 bases at J, with 14 bases between the two ends. This CDR3 is built from 16 residues. The CDR3 sequence: CASSPYQGTSGNTIYF. CDR3 nucleotide sequence: TGTGCCAGCAGCCCCTATCAGGGAACCTCTGGAAACACCATATATTTT.

The chain uses TRBV19 and TRBJ2-6; weak D call: TRBD2 (5 bases). V shed 8 bases and J shed 0 bases, with 20 bases lying between them. This CDR3 contains 18 residues. Germline CDR1 reads LNHDA; CDR2 reads SQIVND (reference sequence). The CDR3 coding sequence is TGTGCCAGTGTTAACGTCGGGAACACCCACTCTGGGGCCAACGTCCTGACTTTC. Protein sequence: CASVNVGNTHSGANVLTF. Using reference TRBV19 and TRBJ2-6 for the parts outside the CDR3, the full variable domain is DGGITQSPKYLFRKEGQNVTLSCEQNLNHDAMYWYRQDPGQGLRLIYYSQIVNDFQKGDIAEGYSVSREKKESFPLTVTSAQKNPTAFYLCASVNVGNTHSGANVLTFGAGSRLTVL.

CDR3 coding DNA: TGCAGTGCTAGTGGGGGCCCACAAGAGACCCAGTACTTC. It codes for CSASGGPQETQYF. The gene calls are TRBV20-1 and TRBJ2-5; D might be TRBD1 (6 bases). The germline V and J ends were trimmed by 3 bases and 2 bases, with 10 bases remaining between them. The germline V gene has CDR1 DFQATT and CDR2 SNEGSKA (reference sequence). The CDR3 extends over 13 amino acids.

This chain connects TRBV9 to TRBJ1-2; D gene unclear. The CDR3 runs 12 residues. Per germline, CDR1 SGDLS and CDR2 YYNGEE. V shed 4 bases and J shed 8 bases, with 12 bases lying between them. The CDR3 sequence is CASSPGLGGYTF. For the CDR3, the DNA is TGTGCCAGCAGCCCAGGTTTAGGCGGCTACACCTTC.

The V and J genes are TRBV3-1 (or the pseudogene TRBV3-2) and TRBJ2-1, with 13 bases identical to TRBD2. V trimming: 1 base; J trimming: 13 bases; junction bases outside the gene matches: 4. The CDR3 is 14 residues long. The germline V gene encodes CDR1 LGHDT and CDR2 YNNKEL (reference sequence). CDR3 sequence: CASSQAGTSGTQFF. CDR3 nucleotide sequence: TGTGCCAGCAGCCAAGCCGGGACTAGCGGGACCCAGTTCTTC.

The chain couples TRBV2 to TRBJ2-5, with 7 positions matching TRBD2. The germline gives CDR1 SNHLY, CDR2 FYNNEI. The CDR3 covers 13 residues. The V segment lost 4 bases and the J segment 5 bases; nucleotides outside the gene matches: 4. This CDR3 is CASSAGREETQYF. Here the CDR3 DNA reads TGTGCCAGCAGTGCAGGGAGGGAGGAGACCCAGTACTTC.

The rearrangement links TRBV7-9 to TRBJ1-5, with 7 bases fitting TRBD1. The germline V gene has CDR1 SEHNR and CDR2 FQNEAQ (reference sequence). The V gene end was trimmed by 5 bases and the J gene end by 4 bases; junction bases not matched to a gene: 5. CDR3 length: 14 amino acids. CDR3 in amino acids: CASSLGQTNQPQHF. CDR3 nucleotides: TGTGCCAGCAGCCTGGGACAGACAAATCAGCCCCAGCATTTT.

V and J are TRBV7-2 and TRBJ1-4; no firm D call. V was shortened by 2 bases and J by 0 bases, with 10 bases between the two germline ends. The CDR3 length is 16 residues. The germline CDR1 and CDR2 sequences are SGHTA and FQGNSA. The CDR3 protein is CASSLPQTSTNEKLFF. The CDR3 coding sequence is TGTGCCAGCAGCTTACCCCAGACATCAACTAATGAAAAACTGTTTTTT.

The rearrangement links TRBV9 to TRBJ2-2; TRBD1 is a possible D gene (5 bases). The CDR3 has 16 amino acids. CDR1 SGDLS and CDR2 YYNGEE come from the germline V gene. Trimming stripped 2 bases from V and 7 bases from J, with 18 bases between. The CDR3 sequence: CASSVWAAGMDGELFF. The CDR3 bases are TGTGCCAGCAGCGTGTGGGCGGCAGGGATGGACGGGGAGCTGTTTTTT.

This chain links TRBV7-2 with TRBJ2-2; 7 bases line up with TRBD2. Germline lookup yields CDR1 SGHTA and CDR2 FQGNSA. The trim removed 5 bases at V and 5 bases at J, leaving 2 bases unmatched. This CDR3 comprises 13 residues. The DNA of the CDR3 is TGTGCCAGCAGCGCGGGGGTTACCGGGGAGCTGTTTTTT. It yields the protein CASSAGVTGELFF.

The V and J genes are TRBV9 and TRBJ2-3; TRBD2 might be the D (5 bases). Germline loops: CDR1 SGDLS, CDR2 YYNGEE. This CDR3 has 14 residues. Trimming took off 3 bases at V and 9 bases at J, with 17 bases between the two ends. DNA of the CDR3: TGTGCCAGCAGCGCCCGGGCCCAACCGGGGACGCAGTATTTT. Protein sequence: CASSARAQPGTQYF.